Detailed here is one TCR beta chain. Antigen unknown. The V and J ends lost 3 bases and 5 bases respectively, with 31 bases between them. CDR3 length equals 20 residues. CDR1 KGHSH and CDR2 LQKENI come from the germline V gene. This record belongs to a study of T cell responses to AZD1222 COVID-19 vaccine. Overall study findings and caveats: Clonal diversity was possibly underestimated, and the donors were mostly white British, with more females.

The assay was immunoSEQ multiplex PCR, and TCRdb's table has in-frame clones only and misses some. The data show around 140,000 clones, more than 80% seen once. This sample comprised peripheral blood, obtained on day 0 of AZD1222 vaccination. This chain connects TRBV18 to TRBJ2-5; maybe TRBD1 (5 bases). The sequence was collected from an adult in good health. The CDR3 region is CASSPDRTRDGGNFGETQYF. The CDR3 coding sequence is TGTGCCAGCTCACCCGACCGAACCAGGGATGGCGGAAACTTTGGGGAGACCCAGTACTTC.